This T cell receptor (beta chain) emerged from a study of blood T cell repertoires in COVID-19. The CDR3 runs to 16 residues. Germline CDR1 reads ENHRY; CDR2 reads SYGVKD. Trimming removed 5 bases from V and 4 bases from J; junction bases left unmatched: 7. Source study methods: The assay estimated nucleated cells by amplifying reference gene primers. Repertoires were generated with immunoSEQ multiplex PCR, while TCRdb's copy carries only in-frame clones and drops some. V, J and clone size derive from that table, while D and trimming were established from the DNA sequence. The data contain about 300,000 clones, around 89% of them singletons.

The rearrangement joins TRBV10-3 to TRBJ2-7; the match to TRBD2 covers 14 bases. The material sequenced was peripheral blood. This clonotype originated in a young man who had recovered from COVID-19. Here the CDR3 DNA reads TGTGCCATCAGTCCCGGGACTAGCGGGAGAAGATACGAGCAGTACTTC. Translating gives CAISPGTSGRRYEQYF.